This T cell receptor (beta chain) was documented in a study of blood T cell repertoires in COVID-19. For the study at large: The cDNA or gDNA used as material had been derived from T cells, B-cell-depleted T cells, or PBMCs.

Germline lookup yields CDR1 LNHDA and CDR2 SQIVND (reference sequence). CDR3 length: 15 residues. The V and J ends lost 4 bases and 8 bases respectively, with 15 bases between them. Using immunoSEQ multiplex PCR, the repertoire was profiled, and TCRdb retains in-frame clones only, with some absent. Among fewer than 35,000 clones listed, 88% were seen once. V gene TRBV19 combines with J gene TRBJ1-6, with no clear D. The receptor's source is a human donor in a cohort sampled during active COVID-19. Specimen: peripheral blood. CDR3 residues: CASSRYIEGHSPLHF. CDR3 sequence (DNA): TGTGCCAGTAGTAGATACATAGAGGGTCATTCACCCCTCCACTTT.